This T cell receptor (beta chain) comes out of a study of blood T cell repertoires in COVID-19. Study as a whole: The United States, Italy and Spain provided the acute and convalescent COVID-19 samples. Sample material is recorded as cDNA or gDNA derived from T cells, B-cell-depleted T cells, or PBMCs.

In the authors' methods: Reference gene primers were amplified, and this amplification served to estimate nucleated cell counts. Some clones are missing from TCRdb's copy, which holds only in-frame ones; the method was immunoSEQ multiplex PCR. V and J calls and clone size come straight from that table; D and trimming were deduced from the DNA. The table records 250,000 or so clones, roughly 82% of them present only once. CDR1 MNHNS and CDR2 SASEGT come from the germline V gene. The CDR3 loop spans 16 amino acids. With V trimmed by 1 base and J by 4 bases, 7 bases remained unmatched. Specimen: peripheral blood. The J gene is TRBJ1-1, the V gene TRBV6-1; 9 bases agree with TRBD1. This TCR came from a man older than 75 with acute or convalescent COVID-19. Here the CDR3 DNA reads TGTGCCAGCAGTGAAGATGGGACAGGGCGACCCACTGAAGCTTTCTTT. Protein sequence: CASSEDGTGRPTEAFF.